The sample holds many counts of the clone carrying this TCR beta chain. Its target is not known. There are 13 residues in the CDR3. CDR1 and CDR2 (germline): MNHEY, SMNVEV (reference sequence). V was pared by 2 bases and J by 6 bases, with 1 base of the junction left unmatched. This sample is part of a study of T cells in Graves' hyperthyroidism and ophthalmopathy. Study summary: Specimen type is peripheral blood, collected at initial diagnosis prior to any treatment.

Study-wide points: Within blood appeared most thyroid clonotypes that had expanded above 0.001.

Graves' hyperthyroidism qualified as stable when ophthalmopathy did not progress within 18 months. Patients aged 18 to 65 had newly diagnosed hyperthyroidism of under 2 months' duration. Amplification yielded TCR beta CDR3 regions, with RNA transcripts as the source. First-round RT-PCR of the TCR CDR3 relied on the HTBI primer set. TCRdb called the multiplex PCR reads again in MiXCR, with one record for every CDR3 protein. The data hold about 350,000 distinct CDR3 sequences, with about 14% observed a single time. Sequencing was done on a sample of blood. The chain couples TRBV27 to TRBJ2-1; 7 bases map to TRBD2. The source is a woman under 40 with Graves' hyperthyroidism. The CDR3 is CASSLASGNEQFF. CDR3 nucleotide sequence: TGTGCCAGCAGTTTAGCTAGCGGCAATGAGCAGTTCTTC.